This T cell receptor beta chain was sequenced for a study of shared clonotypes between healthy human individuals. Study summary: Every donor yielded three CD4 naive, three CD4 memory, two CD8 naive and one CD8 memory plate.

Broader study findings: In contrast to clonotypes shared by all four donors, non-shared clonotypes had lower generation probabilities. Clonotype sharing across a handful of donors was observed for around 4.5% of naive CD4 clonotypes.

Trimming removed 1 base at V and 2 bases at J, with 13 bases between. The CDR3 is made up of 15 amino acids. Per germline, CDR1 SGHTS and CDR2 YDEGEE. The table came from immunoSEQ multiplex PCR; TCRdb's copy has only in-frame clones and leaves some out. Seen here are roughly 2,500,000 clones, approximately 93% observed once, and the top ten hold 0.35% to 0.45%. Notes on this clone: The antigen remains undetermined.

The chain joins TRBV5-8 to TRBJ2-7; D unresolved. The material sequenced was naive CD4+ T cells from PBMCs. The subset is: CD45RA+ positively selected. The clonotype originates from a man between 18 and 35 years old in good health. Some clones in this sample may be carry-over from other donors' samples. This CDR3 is CASSLFWQIPYEQYF. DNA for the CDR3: TGTGCCAGCAGCTTGTTTTGGCAGATTCCCTACGAGCAGTACTTC.